Listed below are T cell receptor beta chains from one sample, sequenced in a study of human T cells and chemical hapten exposure. Each CDR3 protein is one row after TCRdb ran MiXCR on the RACE reads. The data show around 45,000 distinct CDR3 sequences, 3.5% to 4.5% seen once. Material for sequencing was whole blood. The receptors were gathered from a human donor in good health. Some clones in this sample may be carry-over from other donors' samples. CDR3s include the opening cysteine and the closing phenylalanine or tryptophan. D genes are given only for firm matches. A row's size may be missing; if present it is once, few, many or a size class.

abundance	v_gene	j_gene	d_gene	CDR3aa	CDR3nt
many	TRBV20-1	TRBJ2-3	TRBD2	CSAQRLAGSTDTQYF	TGCAGTGCTCAGAGACTAGCGGGAAGCACAGATACGCAGTATTTT
-	TRBV28	TRBJ1-2	-	CASRAGGYGYTF	TGTGCCAGCAGGGCCGGAGGGTATGGCTACACCTTC
few	TRBV6-6	TRBJ2-1	-	CASNHRYNEQFF	TGTGCCAGCAACCACAGATACAATGAGCAGTTCTTC
many	TRBV27	TRBJ2-7	-	CATKTAYEQYF	TGTGCCACCAAGACAGCCTACGAGCAGTACTTC
-	TRBV20-1	TRBJ1-1	TRBD1	CSARDRSRTGGVEAFF	TGCAGTGCTAGAGATCGAAGTCGGACAGGGGGTGTGGAAGCTTTCTTT
many	TRBV3-1	TRBJ2-1	-	CASSYRSGVRFF	TGTGCCAGCAGTTACCGATCTGGGGTTAGGTTCTTC
-	TRBV4-1	TRBJ1-2	TRBD1	CASSPIEKGQGRGYTF	TGCGCCAGCAGCCCTATCGAAAAGGGACAGGGGAGAGGCTACACCTTC
-	TRBV5-4	TRBJ1-1	-	CASSLGRISEAFF	TGTGCCAGCAGCTTAGGCAGGATATCTGAAGCTTTCTTT
-	TRBV5-1	TRBJ2-7	-	CASSLTSYEQYF	TGCGCCAGCAGCTTGACCTCCTACGAGCAGTACTTC
-	TRBV5-6	TRBJ1-2	TRBD1	CASSWGTGQYGYTF	TGTGCCAGCAGCTGGGGGACAGGGCAATATGGCTACACCTTC
-	TRBV28	TRBJ2-2	TRBD2	CASSLFGLREGSGELFF	TGTGCCAGCAGTTTATTCGGGCTTCGGGAGGGCTCCGGGGAGCTGTTTTTT